This TCR beta chain was profiled in a study of T cell responses to AZD1222 COVID-19 vaccine. Study information: Doses given second, at about 4 or about 12 weeks, were pooled.

Produced via immunoSEQ multiplex PCR; TCRdb's table is partial and in-frame only. The sample has 100,000 to 120,000 clones, roughly 90% seen once; the top ten hold about 7.8%. CDR1 KGHSH and CDR2 LQKENI come from the germline V gene. This CDR3 spans 15 amino acids. The V and J ends lost 5 bases and 3 bases respectively, with 16 bases between them. The rearrangement uses TRBV18 and TRBJ1-1; D remains ambiguous. The source was peripheral blood, collected on day 0 of AZD1222 vaccination. The sequence came from an adult in good health. The CDR3 loop is CASSDYRSPDTEAFF. CDR3 nucleotides: TGTGCCAGCTCAGACTACAGATCCCCCGACACTGAAGCTTTCTTT.